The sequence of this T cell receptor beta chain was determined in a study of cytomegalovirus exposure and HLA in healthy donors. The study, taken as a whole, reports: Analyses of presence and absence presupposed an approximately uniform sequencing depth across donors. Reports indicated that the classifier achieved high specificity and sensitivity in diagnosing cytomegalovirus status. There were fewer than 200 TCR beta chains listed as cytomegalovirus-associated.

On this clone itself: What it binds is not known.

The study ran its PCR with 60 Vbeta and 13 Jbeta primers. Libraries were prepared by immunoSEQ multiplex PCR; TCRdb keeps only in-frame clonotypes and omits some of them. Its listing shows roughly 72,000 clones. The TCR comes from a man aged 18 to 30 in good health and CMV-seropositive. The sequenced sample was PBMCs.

CDR3 DNA: TGTGCCAGCAGCTCTTCCTGGGGGGACCAAGGGGGCGTCCGGCCCGGGGAGCTGTTTTTT. Protein sequence: CASSSSWGDQGGVRPGELFF. V is TRBV7-3 and J is TRBJ2-2, with D possibly being TRBD1 (7 bases). The V end lost 4 bases, the J end lost 6 bases, and 30 bases lay between the germline ends. CDR1 is SGHTA and CDR2 is FQGTGA in the germline V gene. The CDR3 extends over 20 amino acids.